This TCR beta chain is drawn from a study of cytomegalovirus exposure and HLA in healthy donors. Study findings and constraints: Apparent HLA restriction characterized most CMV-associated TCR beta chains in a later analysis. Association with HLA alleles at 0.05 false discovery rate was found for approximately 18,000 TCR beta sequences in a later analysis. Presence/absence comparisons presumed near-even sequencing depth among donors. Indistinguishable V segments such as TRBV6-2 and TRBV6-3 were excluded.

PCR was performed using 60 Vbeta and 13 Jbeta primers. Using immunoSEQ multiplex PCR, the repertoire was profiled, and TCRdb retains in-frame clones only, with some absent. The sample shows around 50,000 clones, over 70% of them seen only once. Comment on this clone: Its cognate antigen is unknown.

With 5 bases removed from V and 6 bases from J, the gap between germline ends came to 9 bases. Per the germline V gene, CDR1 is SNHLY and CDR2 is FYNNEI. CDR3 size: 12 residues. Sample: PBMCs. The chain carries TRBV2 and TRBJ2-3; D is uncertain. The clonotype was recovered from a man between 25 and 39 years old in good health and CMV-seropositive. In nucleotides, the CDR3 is TGTGCCAGCAGTTTCGTCCCCGATACGCAGTATTTT. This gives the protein CASSFVPDTQYF.